The rows below give T cell receptor beta chains drawn from one sample of a study of T-cell reconstitution after alpha-beta-depleted transplantation in children. TCRdb re-analysed the PCR reads in MiXCR, keeping a single row per CDR3 protein. The sample lists hundreds of thousands of distinct CDR3 sequences, roughly 17% occurring once. This sample comprised PBMCs, mostly from graft donor cells, obtained 360 days after TCRalphabeta/CD19-depleted stem cell transplant. The source of these receptors is a male patient aged 2 to 10 who had a stem cell transplant for acute lymphoblastic leukemia, so the T cells may come from the graft donor. CDR3s include the opening cysteine and the closing phenylalanine or tryptophan. A D gene is named only where the DNA matches it firmly. Expanded clones get a size class; other rows say once, few or many, or leave the size out.

d_gene | abundance | j_gene | v_gene | CDR3aa | CDR3nt
TRBD2 | few | TRBJ2-7 | TRBV4-1 | CASSQDGSGRRYEQYF | TGCGCCAGCAGCCAAGACGGTAGCGGGAGGAGGTACGAGCAGTACTTC
NA | many | TRBJ2-5 | TRBV6-6 | CASSSLFETQYF | TGTGCCAGCAGTTCCTTGTTCGAGACCCAGTACTTC
NA | few | TRBJ2-1 | TRBV5-6 | CASSLRIFRDGQFF | TGTGCCAGCAGCTTGCGGATCTTTCGGGACGGGCAGTTCTTC
NA | many | TRBJ2-5 | TRBV12-3/TRBV12-4 | CASSLPPEGTQYF | TGTGCCAGCAGTTTACCCCCAGAGGGGACCCAGTACTTC
TRBD1 | once | TRBJ1-3 | TRBV20-1 | CSARVTSTGAGNTIYF | TGCAGTGCTAGAGTCACCTCGACAGGGGCTGGAAACACCATATATTTT
NA | NA | TRBJ2-1 | TRBV12-3/TRBV12-4 | CASSLRQEQFF | TGTGCCAGCAGTTTACGACAGGAGCAGTTCTTC
NA | many | TRBJ2-5 | TRBV20-1 | CSARAPLGTQYF | TGCAGTGCTAGGGCTCCCCTAGGGACCCAGTACTTC
NA | NA | TRBJ2-5 | TRBV3-1 | CASSQDALGMKTQYF | TGTGCCAGCAGCCAAGATGCGCTAGGAATGAAGACCCAGTACTTC
TRBD1 | few | TRBJ2-2 | TRBV13 | CASQLQGASTPSVRPNTGELFF | TGTGCCAGCCAACTTCAGGGGGCCAGCACACCTTCGGTGAGGCCGAACACCGGGGAGCTGTTTTTT
NA | few | TRBJ2-3 | TRBV2 | CASNTRGGSTDTQYF | TGTGCCAGCAATACCAGGGGTGGAAGCACAGATACGCAGTATTTT
NA | NA | TRBJ2-1 | TRBV11-1 | CASSSAPSPYNEQFF | TGTGCCAGCAGCTCGGCCCCTAGCCCCTACAATGAGCAGTTCTTC
TRBD2 | NA | TRBJ2-1 | TRBV5-4 | CASSLVSSGSKLAYNEQFF | TGTGCCAGCAGCTTGGTTAGTAGCGGGAGCAAGTTGGCCTACAATGAGCAGTTCTTC
NA | few | TRBJ2-3 | TRBV27 | CASSLTGPIATDTQYF | TGTGCCAGCAGTTTGACCGGACCGATAGCCACAGATACGCAGTATTTT
NA | few | TRBJ2-3 | TRBV11-2 | CASSLEGGGTDTQYF | TGTGCCAGCAGCTTAGAGGGAGGAGGCACAGATACGCAGTATTTT
NA | NA | TRBJ2-7 | TRBV5-1 | CASSFIEVGYEQYF | TGCGCCAGCAGCTTCATAGAGGTGGGCTACGAGCAGTACTTC
TRBD2 | few | TRBJ2-1 | TRBV6-5 | CASRRAASGSYNEQFF | TGTGCCAGCAGGCGAGCGGCTAGCGGCAGCTACAATGAGCAGTTCTTC
NA | many | TRBJ2-3 | TRBV4-1 | CASSQEGALGGRSTDTQYF | TGCGCCAGCAGCCAAGAGGGGGCGTTGGGGGGCAGGAGCACAGATACGCAGTATTTT
TRBD1 | NA | TRBJ2-3 | TRBV7-8 | CASSLYSGTDHTDTQYF | TGTGCCAGCAGCCTGTACTCCGGGACAGACCACACAGATACGCAGTATTTT
NA | few | TRBJ1-2 | TRBV9 | CASSATARYLNYGYTF | TGTGCCAGCAGCGCCACAGCCCGTTACCTAAACTATGGCTACACCTTC
TRBD1 | NA | TRBJ2-7 | TRBV4-2 | CASSRTGGPHEQYF | TGTGCCAGCAGCCGAACAGGGGGACCCCACGAGCAGTACTTC
NA | NA | TRBJ2-1 | TRBV5-1 | CASSLVGNFIYNEQFF | TGCGCCAGCAGCTTGGTCGGCAATTTCATCTACAATGAGCAGTTCTTC
NA | many | TRBJ2-5 | TRBV28 | CASSLVPYYQETQYF | TGTGCCAGCAGTTTGGTCCCCTATTACCAAGAGACCCAGTACTTC
TRBD1 | NA | TRBJ2-7 | TRBV5-5 | CASSLDPGQGLKF | TGTGCCAGCAGCTTGGACCCTGGACAGGGCCTTAAGTTC